These 9 T cell receptor beta chains were sequenced from one sample in a study of cytomegalovirus exposure and HLA in healthy donors. Both 60 Vbeta primers and 13 Jbeta primers went into the PCR. Assay: immunoSEQ multiplex PCR; the TCRdb copy retains only in-frame clones and omits some. This sample carries just over 150,000 clones, roughly 80% of them seen once, and the ten largest clones take roughly 2%. Material: PBMCs. The receptors come from a female donor in good health and CMV-seronegative.

The chain combines TRBV5-1 with TRBJ2-3; no reliable D call. Germline V gives CDR1 SGHRS, CDR2 YFSETQ. V lost 1 base, J lost 2 bases, and 11 bases lay in between. The CDR3 has 15 residues. CDR3: CASSLYGGFTDTQYF. The CDR3 nucleotides read TGCGCCAGCAGCTTGTACGGCGGATTCACAGATACGCAGTATTTT.

This chain joins TRBV19 and TRBJ1-5; D may be TRBD1 (5 bases). Germline-derived CDR1 and CDR2 are LNHDA and SQIVND (reference sequence). CDR3 length equals 14 residues. V lost 6 bases to trimming and J lost 0 bases, with 9 bases between them. CDR3 loop: CASRRQSSNQPQHF. CDR3 sequence (DNA): TGTGCCAGTAGAAGACAGAGTAGCAATCAGCCCCAGCATTTT.

This clone came up once. The rearrangement uses TRBV5-1 and TRBJ2-7, with TRBD2 as a possible D gene (5 bases). The CDR3 is made up of 14 amino acids. The germline V gene has CDR1 SGHRS and CDR2 YFSETQ. Between the trimmed V and J ends, which lost 5 bases and 0 bases, there was a span of 12 bases. DNA for the CDR3: TGCGCCAGCAGGAGGGAGCCGAGCTCCTACGAGCAGTACTTC. This gives the protein CASRREPSSYEQYF.

The chain employs TRBV4-2 and TRBJ2-1, with D possibly being TRBD1 (5 bases). With 5 bases removed from V and 4 bases from J, the gap between germline ends came to 18 bases. The CDR3 covers 16 residues. Germline CDR1 is LGHNA and CDR2 is YNFKEQ. CDR3 nucleotide sequence: TGTGCCAGCAGCGACCGAGGTGGGGCGAAATACAATGAGCAGTTCTTC. It encodes CASSDRGGAKYNEQFF.

V usage is TRBV4-1 and J usage is TRBJ2-2; D is ambiguous. Trimming pared 0 bases from V and 0 bases from J, leaving 11 bases between. This CDR3 region has 17 residues. Germline V gene sequence: CDR1 MGHRA, CDR2 YSYEKL. The CDR3 is CASSQEAWFANTGELFF. DNA of the CDR3: TGCGCCAGCAGCCAAGAGGCATGGTTCGCGAACACCGGGGAGCTGTTTTTT.

The chain links TRBV7-3 to TRBJ1-5, with a weak D call TRBD1 (6 bases). Germline V gene lookup returns CDR1 SGHTA and CDR2 FQGTGA. Trimming removed 2 bases at V and 7 bases at J, with 9 bases between. The CDR3 is 13 amino acids. DNA of the CDR3: TGTGCCAGCAGCTTAGGTGGGGGCCAGCCCCAGCATTTT. It codes for CASSLGGGQPQHF.

CDR3 region: CASSPQRGTVEAFF. The CDR3 region has the DNA TGTGCCAGCAGTCCCCAAAGGGGGACAGTTGAAGCTTTCTTT. The chain employs TRBV2 and TRBJ1-1, with 7 bases identical to TRBD1. The CDR3 loop spans 14 amino acids. The germline V gene encodes CDR1 SNHLY and CDR2 FYNNEI. After removal of 5 bases from V and 7 bases from J, the junction contained 10 bases not matched to a gene.

In its sample, this clone was seen a few times. The chain is built from TRBV5-1 and TRBJ2-3; 12 bases line up with TRBD2. V shed 4 bases and J 2 bases; nucleotides not matched to a gene: 5. There are 16 residues in the CDR3. Germline loops: CDR1 SGHRS, CDR2 YFSETQ. The CDR3 sequence: CASSGLAGGDTDTQYF. As DNA, the CDR3 is TGCGCCAGCAGCGGCCTAGCGGGGGGGGACACAGATACGCAGTATTTT. The variable domain in full, with the rest retrieved from reference TRBV5-1 and TRBJ2-3, is KAGVTQTPRYLIKTRGQQVTLSCSPISGHRSVSWYQQTPGQGLQFLFEYFSETQRNKGNFPGRFSGRQFSNSRSEMNVSTLELGDSALYLCASSGLAGGDTDTQYFGPGTRLTVL.

Concerning this clone: Other DNA sequences within the sample encode an identical CDR3. V is TRBV18 and J is TRBJ1-1, with D maybe TRBD1 (6 bases). Germline V gene data show CDR1 as KGHSH and CDR2 as LQKENI. This CDR3 contains 12 residues. V dropped 6 bases and J dropped 3 bases, with 8 bases sitting between them. The CDR3 loop is CASSHRDTEAFF. The CDR3 DNA sequence: TGTGCCAGCTCCCACAGGGACACTGAAGCTTTCTTT.